This T cell receptor (beta chain) derives from a study of blood T cell repertoires in COVID-19 (dated by TCRdb to the early 2020s). With regard to the full study: Samples from collaborators originated in the United States, Italy and Spain and spanned both the acute and convalescent phases of COVID-19. The prospective study material was composed of cDNA or gDNA derived from T cells, B-cell-depleted T cells, or PBMCs. Deeply sampled blood TCRbeta repertoires from subjects exposed to, actively infected with, or recovered from COVID-19 were included in the dataset. A freely available public database, intended as a resource for researchers studying the immune response to SARS-CoV-2, is where the repertoires were released. Samples were obtained from the ongoing ImmuneRACE study (first 160 participants) and from 950 to 1,500 subjects provided by 6 global collaborators. A de-identified subject ID, COVID-19 status, age in years and sex were almost always included in the sample metadata. Where HLA class I and class II types were available, the types were taken from metadata supplied by the sample provider, not from assay-based typing.

Results the study describes overall, beyond this receptor: Clinical and demographic metadata were provided uncurated, with the amount varying by source and participant.

The immunoSEQ Assay, a bias-controlled multiplex PCR, was used to amplify TCRbeta CDR3 regions from genomic DNA. Concerning the study's data processing: The number of nucleated cells in each sample was estimated by amplification of reference gene primers within the assay. Sequence reads were collapsed and filtered to measure the absolute abundance of every unique TCRbeta CDR3 rearrangement. For each sample, productive Simpson clonality was calculated as the square root of Simpson's diversity index over productive rearrangements. TCRdb obtained this table from immuneACCESS and retained in-frame rearrangements with V and J assigned. These tables miss some clones; where compared with another copy, unresolved V genes account for less than half of the shortfall, and the remainder is unexplained. The DNA was the basis for D and trimming; V, J and clone size are from that table. Here the sample has about 460,000 clones; roughly nine tenths occur a single time. Around 7.9% of the sample goes to the ten largest clones.

In the prospective study, participants were roughly 18 to 100 years old, resided in approximately 25 geographic areas of the United States, and were enrolled through a virtual design. Cohort assignment in the prospective study relied on participant-reported clinical history from a screening survey and a study questionnaire. Recovered participants in ImmuneRACE Cohort 3 were defined by two consecutive negative NP/OP PCR tests, clearance by a healthcare professional, or resolution of symptoms. In the prospective study, mobile phlebotomists collected whole blood, serum and a nasopharyngeal or oropharyngeal swab from each participant. Participants in the prospective study had the option to provide additional blood draws and questionnaires over a roughly 2-month period. Before DNA extraction, prospective study blood samples were shipped either frozen or at room temperature. Unmatched junction bases come to 13, with V trimmed by 4 bases and J by 3 bases. Counted from cysteine to phenylalanine, this CDR3 has 17 amino acids. Only the CDR3 portion is preserved as DNA: 51 bases, with reading frame beginning at the first base. For CDR1 and CDR2, the germline V gene lists SGHRS and YFSETQ.

With respect to this clone: No antigen is known for it. Base qualities are missing; no much larger clone stands one base away.

Sequenced sample: PBMCs or T cells enriched from blood (not recorded which). The TCR originated in an older woman who had recovered from COVID-19. This chain is built from TRBV5-1 and TRBJ1-5, and 7 junction bases match TRBD1. The DNA reads TGCGCCAGCAGCCCCCATAGTGGGACAGATTACAATCAGCCCCAGCATTTT. Its translation is CASSPHSGTDYNQPQHF.